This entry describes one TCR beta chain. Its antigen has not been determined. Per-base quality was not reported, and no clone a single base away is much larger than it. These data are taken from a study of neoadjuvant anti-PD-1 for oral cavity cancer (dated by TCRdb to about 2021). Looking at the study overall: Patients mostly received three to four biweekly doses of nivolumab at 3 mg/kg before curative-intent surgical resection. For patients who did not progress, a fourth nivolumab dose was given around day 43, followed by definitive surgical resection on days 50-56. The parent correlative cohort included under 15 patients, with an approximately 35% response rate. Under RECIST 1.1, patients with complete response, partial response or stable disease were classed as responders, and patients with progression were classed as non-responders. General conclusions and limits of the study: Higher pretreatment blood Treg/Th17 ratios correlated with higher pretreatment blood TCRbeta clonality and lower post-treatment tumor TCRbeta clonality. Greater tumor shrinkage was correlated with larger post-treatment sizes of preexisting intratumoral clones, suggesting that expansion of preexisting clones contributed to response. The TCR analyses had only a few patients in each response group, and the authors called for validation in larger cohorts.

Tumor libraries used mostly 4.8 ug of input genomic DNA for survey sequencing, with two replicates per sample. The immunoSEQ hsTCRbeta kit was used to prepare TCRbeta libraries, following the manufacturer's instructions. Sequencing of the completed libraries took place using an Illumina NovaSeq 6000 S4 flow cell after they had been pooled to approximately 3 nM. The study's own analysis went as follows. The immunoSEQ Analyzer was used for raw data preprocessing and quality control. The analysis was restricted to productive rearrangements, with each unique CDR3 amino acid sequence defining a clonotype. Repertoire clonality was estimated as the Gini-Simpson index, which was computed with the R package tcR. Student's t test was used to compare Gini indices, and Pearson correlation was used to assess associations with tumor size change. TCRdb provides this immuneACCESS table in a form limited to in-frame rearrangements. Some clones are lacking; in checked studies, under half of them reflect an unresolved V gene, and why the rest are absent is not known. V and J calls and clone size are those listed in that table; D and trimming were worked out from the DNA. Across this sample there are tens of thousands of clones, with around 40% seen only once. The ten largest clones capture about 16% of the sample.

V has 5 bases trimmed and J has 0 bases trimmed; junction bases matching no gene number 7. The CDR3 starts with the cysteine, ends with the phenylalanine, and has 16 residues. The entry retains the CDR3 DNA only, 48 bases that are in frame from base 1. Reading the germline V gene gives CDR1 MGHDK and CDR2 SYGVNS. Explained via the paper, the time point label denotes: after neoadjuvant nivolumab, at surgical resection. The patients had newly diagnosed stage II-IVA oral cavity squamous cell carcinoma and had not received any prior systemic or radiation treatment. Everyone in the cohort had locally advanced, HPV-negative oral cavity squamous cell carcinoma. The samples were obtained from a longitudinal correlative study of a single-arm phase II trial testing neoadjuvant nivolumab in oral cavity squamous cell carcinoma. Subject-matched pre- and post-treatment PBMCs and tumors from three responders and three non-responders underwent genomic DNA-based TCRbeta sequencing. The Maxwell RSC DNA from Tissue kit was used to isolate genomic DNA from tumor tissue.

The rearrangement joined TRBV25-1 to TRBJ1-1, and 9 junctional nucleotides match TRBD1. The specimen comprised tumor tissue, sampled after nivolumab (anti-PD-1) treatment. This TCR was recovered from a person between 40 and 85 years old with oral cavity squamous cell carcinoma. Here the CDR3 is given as CASSYGTGTLNTEAFF. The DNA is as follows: TGTGCCAGCAGTTACGGGACAGGGACATTGAACACTGAAGCTTTCTTT.